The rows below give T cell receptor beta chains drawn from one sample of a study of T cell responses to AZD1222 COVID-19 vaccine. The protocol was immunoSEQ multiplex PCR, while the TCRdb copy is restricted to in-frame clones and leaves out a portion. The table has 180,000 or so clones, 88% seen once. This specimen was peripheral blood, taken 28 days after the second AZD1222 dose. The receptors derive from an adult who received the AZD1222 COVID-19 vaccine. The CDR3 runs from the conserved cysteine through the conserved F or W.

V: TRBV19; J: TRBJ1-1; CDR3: CASTLSRTWGTEAFF
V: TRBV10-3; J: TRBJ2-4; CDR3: CAIGTSGRGGKNIQYF
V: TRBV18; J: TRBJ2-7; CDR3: CASSPPRTDVSEQYF
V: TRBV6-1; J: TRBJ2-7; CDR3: CASSESPGQFSYEQYF
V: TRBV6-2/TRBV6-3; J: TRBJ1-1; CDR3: CASSFGGSEAFF
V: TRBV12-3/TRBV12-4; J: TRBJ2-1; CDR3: CASTKGNEQFF
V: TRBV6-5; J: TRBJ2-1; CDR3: CASSYSIGSSAYPQFF
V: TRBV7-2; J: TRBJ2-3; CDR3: CASGGLAGADTQYF
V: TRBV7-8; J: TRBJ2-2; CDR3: CASSLRGADTGELFF
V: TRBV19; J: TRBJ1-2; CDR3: CASSIEGGLAAPYGYTF